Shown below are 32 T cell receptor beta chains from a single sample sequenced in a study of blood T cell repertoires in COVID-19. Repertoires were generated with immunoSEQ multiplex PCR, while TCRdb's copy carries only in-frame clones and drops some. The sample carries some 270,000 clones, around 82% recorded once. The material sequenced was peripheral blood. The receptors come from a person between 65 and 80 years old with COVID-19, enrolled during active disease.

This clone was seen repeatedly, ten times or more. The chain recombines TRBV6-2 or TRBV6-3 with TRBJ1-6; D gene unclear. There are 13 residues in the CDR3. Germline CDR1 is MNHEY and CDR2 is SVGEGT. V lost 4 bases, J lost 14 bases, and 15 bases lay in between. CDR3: CASSLIPRGSLHF. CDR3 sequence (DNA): TGTGCCAGCAGTTTAATCCCCCGGGGATCCCTCCACTTT.

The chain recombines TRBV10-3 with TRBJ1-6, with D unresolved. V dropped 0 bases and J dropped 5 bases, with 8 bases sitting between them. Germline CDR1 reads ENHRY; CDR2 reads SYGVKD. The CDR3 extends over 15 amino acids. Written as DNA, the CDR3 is TGTGCCATCAGTGAGTCATCGGTAAATAATTCACCCCTCCACTTT. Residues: CAISESSVNNSPLHF.

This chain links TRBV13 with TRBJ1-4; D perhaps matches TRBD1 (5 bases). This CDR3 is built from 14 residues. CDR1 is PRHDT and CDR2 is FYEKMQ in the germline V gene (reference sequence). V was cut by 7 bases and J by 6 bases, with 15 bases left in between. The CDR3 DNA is TGTGCCAGCAACCTAGGGGCCCGGGATGAAAAACTGTTTTTT. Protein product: CASNLGARDEKLFF. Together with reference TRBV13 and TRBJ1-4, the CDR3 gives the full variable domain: AAGVIQSPRHLIKEKRETATLKCYPIPRHDTVYWYQQGPGQDPQFLISFYEKMQSDKGSIPDRFSAQQFSDYHSELNMSSLELGDSALYFCASNLGARDEKLFFGSGTQLSVL.

The CDR3 sequence is CASSFQGARQETQYF. The CDR3 DNA reads TGTGCCAGCAGCTTTCAGGGGGCGCGTCAAGAGACCCAGTACTTC. The chain has TRBV27 and TRBJ2-5; 8 bases align to TRBD1. Unmatched junction bases numbered 8, after V lost 6 bases and J lost 2 bases. The CDR3 length is 15 residues. Germline V gives CDR1 MNHEY, CDR2 SMNVEV (reference sequence).

The CDR3 protein is CASSEFYSNQPQHF. The DNA of the CDR3 is TGTGCCAGCAGTGAGTTTTATAGCAATCAGCCCCAGCATTTT. The gene calls are TRBV7-2 and TRBJ1-5; no clear D gene. Trimming cost V 6 bases and J 0 bases, with 9 bases left between them. This CDR3 comprises 14 residues. Germline assignment: CDR1 SGHTA and CDR2 FQGNSA.

CDR3 nucleotide sequence: TGCGCCAGCAGCCAAGAGATTGGAAGGGAGGGGACCTACGTTGGGTACACCTTC. It translates to CASSQEIGREGTYVGYTF. The chain joins TRBV4-1 to TRBJ1-2; D might be TRBD1 (5 bases). The CDR3 contains 18 residues. In germline, CDR1 is MGHRA, CDR2 YSYEKL. With 0 bases removed from V and 11 bases from J, the gap between germline ends came to 28 bases.

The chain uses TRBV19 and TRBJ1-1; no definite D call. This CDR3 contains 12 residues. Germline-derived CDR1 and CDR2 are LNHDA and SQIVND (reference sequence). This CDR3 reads CATRGSGTEAFF. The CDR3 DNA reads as TGTGCGACCCGCGGATCGGGCACTGAAGCTTTCTTT.

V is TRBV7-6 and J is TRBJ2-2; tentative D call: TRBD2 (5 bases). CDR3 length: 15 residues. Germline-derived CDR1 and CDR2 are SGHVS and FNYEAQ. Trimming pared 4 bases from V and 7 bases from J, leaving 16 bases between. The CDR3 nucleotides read TGTGCCAGCAGCTATATCAGCGGATCTGGCGGGGAGCTGTTTTTT. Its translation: CASSYISGSGGELFF.

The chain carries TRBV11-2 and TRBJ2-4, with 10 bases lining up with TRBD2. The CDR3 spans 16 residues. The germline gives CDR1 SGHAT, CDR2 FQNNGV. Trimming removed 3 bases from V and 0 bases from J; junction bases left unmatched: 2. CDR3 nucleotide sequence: TGTGCCAGCAGCTTTAGCGGGGGGCTAGCCAAAAACATTCAGTACTTC. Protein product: CASSFSGGLAKNIQYF.

The CDR3 region has the DNA TGTGCCAGCAGTTTGGGGCAACCGTCAGGCTACACCTTC. Translation: CASSLGQPSGYTF. The gene calls are TRBV28 and TRBJ1-2; weak D call: TRBD1 (5 bases). Germline assignment: CDR1 MDHEN and CDR2 SYDVKM. This CDR3 comprises 13 residues. Trimming shortened V by 3 bases and J by 8 bases, and 13 bases separated the two germline ends.

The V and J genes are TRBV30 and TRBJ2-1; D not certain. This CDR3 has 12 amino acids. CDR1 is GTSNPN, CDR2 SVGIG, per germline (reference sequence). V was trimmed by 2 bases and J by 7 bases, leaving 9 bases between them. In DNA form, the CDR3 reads TGTGCCTGGAGTCCAAGCGTTAATGAGCAGTTCTTC. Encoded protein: CAWSPSVNEQFF.

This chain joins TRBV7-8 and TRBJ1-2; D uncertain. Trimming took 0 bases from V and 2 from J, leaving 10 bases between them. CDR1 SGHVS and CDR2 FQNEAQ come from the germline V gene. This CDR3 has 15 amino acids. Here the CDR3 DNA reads TGTGCCAGCAGCTTAGCGGGCCTAATGAACTATGGCTACACCTTC. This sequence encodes CASSLAGLMNYGYTF.

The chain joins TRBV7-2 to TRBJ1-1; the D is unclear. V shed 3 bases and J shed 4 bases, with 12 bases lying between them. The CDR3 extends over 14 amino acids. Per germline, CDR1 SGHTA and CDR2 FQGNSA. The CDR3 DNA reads TGTGCCAGCAGCTTGCGCGGGATTGTCACTGAAGCTTTCTTT. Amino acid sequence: CASSLRGIVTEAFF.

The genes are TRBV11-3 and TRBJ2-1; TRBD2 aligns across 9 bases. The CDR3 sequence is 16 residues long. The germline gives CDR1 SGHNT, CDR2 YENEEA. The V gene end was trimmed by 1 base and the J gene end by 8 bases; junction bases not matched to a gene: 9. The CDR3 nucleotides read TGTGCCAGCAGCTTAGGTATTAGCGGGAGTATGCATGAGCAGTTCTTC. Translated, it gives CASSLGISGSMHEQFF.

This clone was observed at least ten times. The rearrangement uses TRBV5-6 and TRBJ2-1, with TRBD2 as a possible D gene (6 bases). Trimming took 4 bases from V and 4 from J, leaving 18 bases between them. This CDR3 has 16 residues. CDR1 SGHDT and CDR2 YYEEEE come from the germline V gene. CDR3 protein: CASSTPPLGGYNEQFF. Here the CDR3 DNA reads TGTGCCAGCAGCACGCCGCCCCTGGGGGGATACAATGAGCAGTTCTTC.

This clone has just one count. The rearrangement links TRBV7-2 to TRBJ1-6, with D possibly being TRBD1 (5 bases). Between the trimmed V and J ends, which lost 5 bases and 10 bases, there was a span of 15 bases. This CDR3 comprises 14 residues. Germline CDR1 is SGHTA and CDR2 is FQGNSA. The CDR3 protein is CASSPGRVRSPLHF. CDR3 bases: TGTGCCAGCAGCCCAGGCAGGGTTCGATCACCCCTCCACTTT.

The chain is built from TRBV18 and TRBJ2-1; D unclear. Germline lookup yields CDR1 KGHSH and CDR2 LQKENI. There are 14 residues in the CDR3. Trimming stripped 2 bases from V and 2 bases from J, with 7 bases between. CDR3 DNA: TGTGCCAGCTCACCATACAATACCTACAATGAGCAGTTCTTC. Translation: CASSPYNTYNEQFF.

As DNA, the CDR3 is TGTGCCAGCAGTTGGGGCCCAGACTACGAGCAGTACTTC. Translated: CASSWGPDYEQYF. This sequence joins TRBV5-4 and TRBJ2-7, with D tentatively TRBD1 (5 bases). The length of the CDR3 is 13 residues. V was cut by 5 bases and J by 3 bases, with 12 bases left in between. CDR1 is SGHNT, CDR2 YYREEE, per germline (reference sequence). The entire variable domain, with the rest obtained from reference TRBV5-4 and TRBJ2-7, is as follows: ETGVTQSPTHLIKTRGQQVTLRCSSQSGHNTVSWYQQALGQGPQFIFQYYREEENGRGNFPPRFSGLQFPNYSSELNVNALELDDSALYLCASSWGPDYEQYFGPGTRLTVT.

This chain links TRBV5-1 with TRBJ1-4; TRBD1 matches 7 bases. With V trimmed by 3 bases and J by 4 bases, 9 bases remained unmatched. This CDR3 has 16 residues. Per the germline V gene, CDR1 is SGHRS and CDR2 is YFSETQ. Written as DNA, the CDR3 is TGCGCCAGCAGCTCGATGCAGGGGGGTGATAATGAAAAACTGTTTTTT. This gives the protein CASSSMQGGDNEKLFF.

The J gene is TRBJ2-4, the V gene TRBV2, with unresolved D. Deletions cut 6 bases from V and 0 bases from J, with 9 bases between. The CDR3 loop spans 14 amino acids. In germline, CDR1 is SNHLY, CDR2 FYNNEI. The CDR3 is CASREELAKNIQYF. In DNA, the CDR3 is TGTGCCAGCAGAGAGGAGCTAGCCAAAAACATTCAGTACTTC.

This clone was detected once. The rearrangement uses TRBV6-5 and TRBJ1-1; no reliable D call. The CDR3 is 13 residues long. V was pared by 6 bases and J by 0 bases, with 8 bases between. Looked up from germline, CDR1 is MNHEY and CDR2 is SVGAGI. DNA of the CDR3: TGTGCCAGCAGGGGCAACATGAACACTGAAGCTTTCTTT. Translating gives CASRGNMNTEAFF.

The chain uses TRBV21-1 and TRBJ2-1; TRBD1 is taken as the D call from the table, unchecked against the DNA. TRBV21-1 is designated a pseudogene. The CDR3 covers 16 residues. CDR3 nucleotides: TGTGCCAGCAGCAAAGAGTATGGTGGCCAATACAATGAGCAGTTCTTC. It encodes CASSKEYGGQYNEQFF.

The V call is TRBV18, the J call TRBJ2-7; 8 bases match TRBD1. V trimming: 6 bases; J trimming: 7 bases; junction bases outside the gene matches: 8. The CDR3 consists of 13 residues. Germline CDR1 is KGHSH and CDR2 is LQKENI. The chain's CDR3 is CASSPTGGGEQYF. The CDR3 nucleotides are TGTGCCAGCTCCCCCACAGGGGGTGGGGAGCAGTACTTC.

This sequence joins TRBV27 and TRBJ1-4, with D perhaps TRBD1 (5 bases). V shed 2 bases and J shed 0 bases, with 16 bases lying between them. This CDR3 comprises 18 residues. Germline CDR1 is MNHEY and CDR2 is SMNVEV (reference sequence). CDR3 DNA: TGTGCCAGCAGTTTAGGGTGGCAGGGCCATTCAACTAATGAAAAACTGTTTTTT. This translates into CASSLGWQGHSTNEKLFF.

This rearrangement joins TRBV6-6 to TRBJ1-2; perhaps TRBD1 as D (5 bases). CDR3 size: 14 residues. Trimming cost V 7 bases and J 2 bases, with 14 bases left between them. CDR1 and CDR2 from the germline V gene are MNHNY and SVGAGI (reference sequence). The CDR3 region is CASKVVGVNYGYTF. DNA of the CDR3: TGTGCCAGCAAGGTTGTAGGGGTCAACTATGGCTACACCTTC.

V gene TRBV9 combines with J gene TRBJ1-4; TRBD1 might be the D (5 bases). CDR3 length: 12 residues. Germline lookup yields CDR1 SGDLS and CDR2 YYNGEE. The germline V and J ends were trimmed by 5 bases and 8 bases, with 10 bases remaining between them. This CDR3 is CASRGDYEKLFF. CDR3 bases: TGTGCCAGCAGGGGGGACTACGAAAAACTGTTTTTT.

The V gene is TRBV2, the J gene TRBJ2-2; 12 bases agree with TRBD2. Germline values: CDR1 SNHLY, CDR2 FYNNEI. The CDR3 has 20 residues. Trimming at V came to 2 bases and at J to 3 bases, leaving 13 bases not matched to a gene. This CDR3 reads CASSEWGTSGRRVDTGELFF. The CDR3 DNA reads TGTGCCAGCAGTGAATGGGGGACTAGCGGGCGGCGTGTGGACACCGGGGAGCTGTTTTTT.

Written as DNA, the CDR3 is TGTGCCAGCAGCTTAACCGGGACAGGGGAATTGGAGACCCAGTACTTC. It yields the protein CASSLTGTGELETQYF. This rearrangement joins TRBV7-3 to TRBJ2-5, with 10 bases aligning to TRBD1. CDR3 length: 16 amino acids. Germline values: CDR1 SGHTA, CDR2 FQGTGA. J gave up 5 bases and V 0 bases, and 6 bases lay outside the gene matches.

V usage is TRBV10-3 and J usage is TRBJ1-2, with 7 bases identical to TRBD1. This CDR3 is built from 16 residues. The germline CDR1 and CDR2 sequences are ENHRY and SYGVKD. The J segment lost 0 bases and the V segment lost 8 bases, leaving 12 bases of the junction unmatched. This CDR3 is CAIEDRMASPNYGYTF. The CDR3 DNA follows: TGTGCCATCGAGGACAGGATGGCTTCACCTAACTATGGCTACACCTTC.

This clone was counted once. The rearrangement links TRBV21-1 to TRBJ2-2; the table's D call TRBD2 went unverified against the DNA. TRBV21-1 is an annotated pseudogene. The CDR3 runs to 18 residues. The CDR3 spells CASSPGGSGGARSGELFF. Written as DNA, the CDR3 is TGTGCCAGCAGCCCCGGGGGTAGCGGGGGGGCTCGATCCGGGGAGCTGTTTTTT.

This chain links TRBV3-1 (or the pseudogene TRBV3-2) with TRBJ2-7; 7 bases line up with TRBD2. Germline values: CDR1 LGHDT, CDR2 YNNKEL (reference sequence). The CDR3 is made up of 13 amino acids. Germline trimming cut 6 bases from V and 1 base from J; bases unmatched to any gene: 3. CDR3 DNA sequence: TGTGCCAGCAGTTGGCGGGAGTCCTACGAGCAGTACTTC. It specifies CASSWRESYEQYF.

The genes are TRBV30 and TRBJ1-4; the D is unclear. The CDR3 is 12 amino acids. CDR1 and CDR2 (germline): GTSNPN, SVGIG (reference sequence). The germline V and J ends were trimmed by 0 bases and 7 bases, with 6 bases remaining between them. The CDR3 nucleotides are TGTGCCTGGAGTGTACGGGGTGAAAAACTGTTTTTT. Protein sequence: CAWSVRGEKLFF.